The T cell receptor beta chain described here comes from a study of Graves' ophthalmopathy and Graves' hyperthyroidism. Ineligible for inclusion were patients with other autoimmune diseases, uncontrolled infections, pregnancy or lactation. The PBMC fraction was derived from under 11 ml of fresh peripheral blood. This CDR3 region has 13 residues. The V and J ends lost 2 bases and 6 bases, in that order; junction bases with no gene match: 2. RNA transcripts provided the template for amplifying TCR beta CDR3 regions. Scientists carried out first-round RT-PCR using HTBI primers and then a second-round multiplex PCR. TCRdb used MiXCR to reprocess the multiplex PCR reads, holding one entry per CDR3 protein. This table holds roughly 220,000 distinct CDR3 sequences, around 50% found once.

The TCR comes from an adult man with Graves' ophthalmopathy. The sequencing input was peripheral blood. The chain carries TRBV12-3 or TRBV12-4 and TRBJ2-7; 9 nucleotides agree with TRBD1. The CDR3 sequence is CASSLRQGGEQYF. The CDR3 DNA follows: TGTGCCAGCAGTTTACGACAGGGGGGCGAGCAGTACTTC.